These T cell receptor beta chains were read from a single sample in a study of blood T cell repertoires in COVID-19. Sequencing used immunoSEQ multiplex PCR; TCRdb keeps in-frame clones, though not all of them. Altogether 300,000 to 450,000 clones are present, about 89% being singletons, with the ten largest covering 10%. The sample consisted of peripheral blood. These receptor sequences come from a woman in her thirties with COVID-19, enrolled during active disease. Each CDR3 is given with its conserved first and last residue. Fields, in order: J gene, V gene, clone size, D gene, CDR3 protein, CDR3 DNA. A D gene is named only where the DNA matches it firmly. For some rows the clone size is stated as once, few or many, or as a class when expanded; others skip it.

>TRBJ2-3|TRBV5-1|NA|NA
CASSYLTDTQYF
TGCGCCAGCAGTTATCTCACAGATACGCAGTATTTT
>TRBJ2-2|TRBV10-3|NA|NA
CAISESEGSELFF
TGTGCCATCAGTGAGTCAGAGGGTAGCGAGCTGTTTTTT
>TRBJ1-2|TRBV28|NA|TRBD1
CASSAYGTGAGNYGYTF
TGTGCCAGCAGCGCTTATGGGACAGGGGCGGGGAACTATGGCTACACCTTC
>TRBJ1-1|TRBV7-9|NA|NA
CASSRGYTEAFF
TGTGCCAGCAGCCGGGGTTACACTGAAGCTTTCTTT
>TRBJ2-1|TRBV2|once|NA
CASSALAYNEQFF
TGTGCCAGCAGTGCACTAGCCTACAATGAGCAGTTCTTC
>TRBJ1-3|TRBV28|NA|NA
CASSLHSGNTIYF
TGTGCCAGCAGTTTACACTCTGGAAACACCATATATTTT
>TRBJ2-3|TRBV5-1|NA|NA
CASSRSGRDTDTQYF
TGCGCCAGCAGCAGATCCGGACGGGACACAGATACGCAGTATTTT
>TRBJ2-2|TRBV19|once|NA
CASRRRGDTGELFF
TGTGCCAGTAGGAGGAGGGGTGACACCGGGGAGCTGTTTTTT
>TRBJ2-7|TRBV30|NA|TRBD2
CAWSVGAGAYEQYF
TGTGCCTGGAGTGTAGGAGCGGGAGCCTACGAGCAGTACTTC
>TRBJ2-7|TRBV27|NA|TRBD1
CASSLSTFGAGGIYEQYF
TGTGCCAGCAGTTTATCGACTTTTGGGGCAGGGGGAATATACGAGCAGTACTTC
>TRBJ2-1|TRBV14|NA|NA
CASSPPGSYNEQFF
TGTGCCAGCAGCCCTCCGGGCTCCTACAATGAGCAGTTCTTC
>TRBJ2-1|TRBV11-2|NA|TRBD2
CATRTSGRYEQFF
TGTGCCACCAGGACTAGCGGGAGGTATGAGCAGTTCTTC
>TRBJ2-7|TRBV6-6|NA|TRBD1
CASSQYDPTGTSYEQYF
TGTGCCAGCAGTCAATACGACCCGACAGGGACCTCCTACGAGCAGTACTTC
>TRBJ2-3|TRBV24-1|NA|NA
CATSDSTFTDTQYF
TGTGCCACCAGTGATTCTACTTTCACAGATACGCAGTATTTT
>TRBJ2-2|TRBV28|NA|NA
CASKSGGTGELFF
TGTGCCAGCAAATCCGGGGGCACCGGGGAGCTGTTTTTT
>TRBJ1-2|TRBV12-3/TRBV12-4|NA|TRBD1
CASSLRGPYGYTF
TGTGCCAGCAGTCTTAGGGGGCCCTATGGCTACACCTTC
>TRBJ2-2|TRBV5-6|NA|NA
CASSLQGANTGELFF
TGTGCCAGCAGTTTGCAGGGCGCGAACACCGGGGAGCTGTTTTTT
>TRBJ2-7|TRBV18|NA|TRBD1
CASSPHPGQGRETYEQYF
TGTGCCAGCTCACCCCACCCAGGACAGGGAAGGGAAACCTACGAGCAGTACTTC
>TRBJ2-7|TRBV4-1|NA|TRBD2
CASSQDPPAGGPREQYF
TGCGCCAGCAGCCAAGATCCCCCAGCGGGAGGGCCCCGGGAGCAGTACTTC
>TRBJ2-2|TRBV9|NA|NA
CASSPSGLPTGELFF
TGTGCCAGCAGCCCCTCGGGACTTCCCACCGGGGAGCTGTTTTTT